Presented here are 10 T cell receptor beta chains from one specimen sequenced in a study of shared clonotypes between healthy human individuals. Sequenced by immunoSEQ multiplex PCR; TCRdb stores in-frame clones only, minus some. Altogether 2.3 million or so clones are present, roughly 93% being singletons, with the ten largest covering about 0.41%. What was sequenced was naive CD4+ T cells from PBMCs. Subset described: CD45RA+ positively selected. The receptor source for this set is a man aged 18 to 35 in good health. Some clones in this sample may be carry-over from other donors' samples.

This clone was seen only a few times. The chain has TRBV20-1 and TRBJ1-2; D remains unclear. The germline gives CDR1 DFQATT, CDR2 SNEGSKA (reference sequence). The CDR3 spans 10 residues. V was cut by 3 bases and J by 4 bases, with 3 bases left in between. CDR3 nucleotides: TGCAGTGCTAGCCCCTATGGCTACACCTTC. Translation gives CSASPYGYTF.

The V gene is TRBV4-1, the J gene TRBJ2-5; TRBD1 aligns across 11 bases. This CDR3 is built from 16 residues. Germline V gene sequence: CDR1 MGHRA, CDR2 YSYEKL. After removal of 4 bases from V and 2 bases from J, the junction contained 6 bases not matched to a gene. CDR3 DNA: TGCGCCAGCAGCCCGAGGGACAGGGGGAGACAAGAGACCCAGTACTTC. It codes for CASSPRDRGRQETQYF.

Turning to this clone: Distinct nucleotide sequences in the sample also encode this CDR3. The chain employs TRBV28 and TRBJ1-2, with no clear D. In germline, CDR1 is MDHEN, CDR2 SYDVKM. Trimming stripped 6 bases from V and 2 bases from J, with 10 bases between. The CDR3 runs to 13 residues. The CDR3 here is CASRSSSNYGYTF. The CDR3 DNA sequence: TGTGCCAGCAGGTCGAGTTCGAACTATGGCTACACCTTC.

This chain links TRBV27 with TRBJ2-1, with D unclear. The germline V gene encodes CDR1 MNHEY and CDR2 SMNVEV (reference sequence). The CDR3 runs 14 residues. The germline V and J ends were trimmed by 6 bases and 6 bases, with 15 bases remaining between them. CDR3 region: CASRPLMASNEQFF. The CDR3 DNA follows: TGTGCCAGCAGGCCCCTAATGGCCTCCAATGAGCAGTTCTTC.

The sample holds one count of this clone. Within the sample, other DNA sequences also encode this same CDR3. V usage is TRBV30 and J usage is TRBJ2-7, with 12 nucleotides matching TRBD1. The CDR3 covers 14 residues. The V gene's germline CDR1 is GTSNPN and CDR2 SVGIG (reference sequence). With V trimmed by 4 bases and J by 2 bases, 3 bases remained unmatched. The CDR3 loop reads CAWNRDRGPYEQYF. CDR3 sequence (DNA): TGTGCCTGGAACCGGGACAGGGGGCCCTACGAGCAGTACTTC.

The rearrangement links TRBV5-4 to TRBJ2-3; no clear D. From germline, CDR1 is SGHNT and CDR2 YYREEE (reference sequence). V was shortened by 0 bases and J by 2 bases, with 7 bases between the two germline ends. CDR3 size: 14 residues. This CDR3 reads CASSLDTLTDTQYF. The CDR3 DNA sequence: TGTGCCAGCAGCTTGGACACCCTCACAGATACGCAGTATTTT.

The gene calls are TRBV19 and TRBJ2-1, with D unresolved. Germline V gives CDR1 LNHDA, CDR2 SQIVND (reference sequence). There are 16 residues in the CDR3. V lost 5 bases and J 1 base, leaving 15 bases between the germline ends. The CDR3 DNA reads TGTGCCAGTAGTTCGTGGCGCCCCGGGTCCTACAATGAGCAGTTCTTC. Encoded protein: CASSSWRPGSYNEQFF.

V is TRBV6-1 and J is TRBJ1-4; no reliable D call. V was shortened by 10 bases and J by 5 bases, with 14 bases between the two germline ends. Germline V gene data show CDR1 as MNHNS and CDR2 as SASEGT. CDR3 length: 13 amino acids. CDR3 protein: CATQWTENEKLFF. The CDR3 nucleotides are TGTGCCACCCAATGGACGGAAAATGAAAAACTGTTTTTT.

The CDR3 region is CASSTGPSGSSTDTQYF. The DNA of the CDR3 is TGTGCCAGCAGCACCGGACCCAGCGGGAGTAGCACAGATACGCAGTATTTT. The gene calls are TRBV5-5 and TRBJ2-3, with 8 bases matching TRBD2. Per germline, CDR1 SGHKS and CDR2 YYEKEE (reference sequence). The ends lost 4 bases at V and 0 bases at J; junction bases unmatched: 10. The CDR3 loop spans 17 amino acids.

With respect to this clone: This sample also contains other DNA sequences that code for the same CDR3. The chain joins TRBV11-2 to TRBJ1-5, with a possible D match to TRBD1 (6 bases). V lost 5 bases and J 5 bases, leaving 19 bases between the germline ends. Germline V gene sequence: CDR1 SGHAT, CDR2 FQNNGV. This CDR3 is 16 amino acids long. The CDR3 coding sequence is TGTGCCAGCAGCCCGTTGGGGGGGCGCAGGGATCAGCCCCAGCATTTT. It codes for CASSPLGGRRDQPQHF.